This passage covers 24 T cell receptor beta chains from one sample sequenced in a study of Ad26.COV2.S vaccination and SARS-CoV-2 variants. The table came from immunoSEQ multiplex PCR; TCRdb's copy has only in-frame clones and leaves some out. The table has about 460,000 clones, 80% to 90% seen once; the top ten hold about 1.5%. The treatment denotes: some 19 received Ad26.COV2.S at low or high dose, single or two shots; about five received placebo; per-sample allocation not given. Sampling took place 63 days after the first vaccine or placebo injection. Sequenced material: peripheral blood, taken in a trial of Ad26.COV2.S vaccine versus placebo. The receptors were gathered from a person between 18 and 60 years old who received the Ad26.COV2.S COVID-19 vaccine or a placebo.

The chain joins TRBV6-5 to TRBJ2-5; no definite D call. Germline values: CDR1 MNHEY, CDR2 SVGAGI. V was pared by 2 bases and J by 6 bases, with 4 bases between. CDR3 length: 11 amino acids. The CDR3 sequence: CASSYGKTQYF. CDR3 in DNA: TGTGCCAGCAGTTACGGGAAGACCCAGTACTTC.

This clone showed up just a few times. CDR3 region: CASSLSGVGTEAFF. Here the CDR3 DNA reads TGTGCCAGCAGCTTATCGGGGGTGGGCACTGAAGCTTTCTTT. This chain joins TRBV11-3 and TRBJ1-1; weak D call: TRBD1 (5 bases). The CDR3 runs 14 residues. Germline values: CDR1 SGHNT, CDR2 YENEEA. Trimming took off 2 bases at V and 4 bases at J, with 11 bases between the two ends.

CDR3 amino acids: CATGGTGNAGEAFF. The CDR3 region has the DNA TGTGCCACTGGGGGGACAGGGAACGCGGGGGAAGCTTTCTTT. V is TRBV19 and J is TRBJ1-1; 9 bases are shared with TRBD1. Trimming cost V 10 bases and J 8 bases; bases outside gene matches: 14. This CDR3 contains 14 residues. Germline V gene sequence: CDR1 LNHDA, CDR2 SQIVND (reference sequence). The variable domain in full, with the rest retrieved from reference TRBV19 and TRBJ1-1, is DGGITQSPKYLFRKEGQNVTLSCEQNLNHDAMYWYRQDPGQGLRLIYYSQIVNDFQKGDIAEGYSVSREKKESFPLTVTSAQKNPTAFYLCATGGTGNAGEAFFGQGTRLTVV.

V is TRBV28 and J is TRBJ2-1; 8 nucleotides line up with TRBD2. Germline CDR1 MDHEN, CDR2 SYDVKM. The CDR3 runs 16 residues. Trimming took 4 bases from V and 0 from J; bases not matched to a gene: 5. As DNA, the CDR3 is TGTGCCAGCAGTTCAAAGGCGGGAGGCTCCTACAATGAGCAGTTCTTC. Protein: CASSSKAGGSYNEQFF.

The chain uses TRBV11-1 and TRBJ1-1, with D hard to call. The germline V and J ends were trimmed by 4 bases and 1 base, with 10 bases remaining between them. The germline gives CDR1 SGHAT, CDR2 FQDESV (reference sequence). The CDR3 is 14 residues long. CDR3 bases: TGTGCCAGCAGCTATAGATCAGCGAACACTGAAGCTTTCTTT. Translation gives CASSYRSANTEAFF.

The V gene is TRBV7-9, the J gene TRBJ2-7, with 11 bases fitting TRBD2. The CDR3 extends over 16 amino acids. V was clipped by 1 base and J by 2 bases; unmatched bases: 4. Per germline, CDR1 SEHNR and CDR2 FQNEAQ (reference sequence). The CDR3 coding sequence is TGTGCCAGCAGCTTAGGACTAGCGGGGACAACCTACGAGCAGTACTTC. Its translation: CASSLGLAGTTYEQYF.

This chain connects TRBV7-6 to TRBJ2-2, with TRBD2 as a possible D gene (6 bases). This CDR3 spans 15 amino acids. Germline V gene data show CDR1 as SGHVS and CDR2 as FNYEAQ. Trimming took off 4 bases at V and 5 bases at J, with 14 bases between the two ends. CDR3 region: CASSSSRDFTGELFF. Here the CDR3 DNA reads TGTGCCAGCAGCTCGTCCCGGGACTTTACCGGGGAGCTGTTTTTT.

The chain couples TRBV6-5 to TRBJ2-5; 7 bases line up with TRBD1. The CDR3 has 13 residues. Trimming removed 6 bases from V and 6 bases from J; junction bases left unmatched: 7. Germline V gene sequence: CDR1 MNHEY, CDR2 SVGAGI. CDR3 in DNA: TGTGCCAGCAGGGAGACAGGGAGAAAGACCCAGTACTTC. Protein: CASRETGRKTQYF.

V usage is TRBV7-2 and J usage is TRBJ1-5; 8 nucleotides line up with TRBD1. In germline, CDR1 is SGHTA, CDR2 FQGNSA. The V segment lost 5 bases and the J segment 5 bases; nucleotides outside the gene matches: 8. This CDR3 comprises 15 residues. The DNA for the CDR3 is TGTGCCAGCAGCGTAAGGACAGGGACGGATCAGCCCCAGCATTTT. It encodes CASSVRTGTDQPQHF.

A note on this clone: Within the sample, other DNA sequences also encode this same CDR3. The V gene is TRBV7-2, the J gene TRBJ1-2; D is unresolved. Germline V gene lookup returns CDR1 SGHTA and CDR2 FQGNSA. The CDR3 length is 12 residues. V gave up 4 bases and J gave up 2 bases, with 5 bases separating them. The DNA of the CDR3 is TGTGCCAGCAGCTCCTTAAACTATGGCTACACCTTC. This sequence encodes CASSSLNYGYTF.

In nucleotides, the CDR3 is TGCGCCAGCAGAGGGGGGGGCCTAGCTGATACGCAGTATTTT. This translates into CASRGGGLADTQYF. The chain links TRBV4-3 to TRBJ2-3, with D perhaps matching TRBD2 (7 bases). This CDR3 is 14 amino acids long. Germline CDR1 reads LGHNA; CDR2 reads YSLEER. V lost 6 bases and J 6 bases, leaving 16 bases between the germline ends.

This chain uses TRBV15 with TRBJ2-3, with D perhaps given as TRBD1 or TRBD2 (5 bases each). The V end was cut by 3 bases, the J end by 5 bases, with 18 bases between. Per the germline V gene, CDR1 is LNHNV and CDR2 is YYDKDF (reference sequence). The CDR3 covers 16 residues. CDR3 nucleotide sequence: TGTGCCACCAGCAGGAGCCCCGGGACCTCGGGAGATACGCAGTATTTT. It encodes CATSRSPGTSGDTQYF.

CDR3 sequence reads: CASSWTGGKSPLHF. The CDR3 DNA sequence: TGTGCCAGCAGTTGGACAGGGGGCAAATCACCCCTCCACTTT. The genes are TRBV6-5 and TRBJ1-6; 11 nucleotides line up with TRBD1. CDR3 length equals 14 residues. V lost 4 bases, J lost 10 bases, and 3 bases stayed unmatched. From germline, CDR1 is MNHEY and CDR2 SVGAGI.

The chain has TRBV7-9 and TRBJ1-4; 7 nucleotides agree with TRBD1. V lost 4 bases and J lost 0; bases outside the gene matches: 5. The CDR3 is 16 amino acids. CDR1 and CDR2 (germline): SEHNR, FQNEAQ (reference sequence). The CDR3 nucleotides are TGTGCCAGCAGCTCCCGACAGGGACCAACTAATGAAAAACTGTTTTTT. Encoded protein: CASSSRQGPTNEKLFF.

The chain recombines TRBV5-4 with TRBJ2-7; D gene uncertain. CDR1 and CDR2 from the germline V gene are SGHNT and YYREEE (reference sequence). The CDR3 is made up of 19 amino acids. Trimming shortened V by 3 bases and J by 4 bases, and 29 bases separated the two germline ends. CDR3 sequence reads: CASSSPPYPNPYLPYEQYF. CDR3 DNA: TGTGCCAGCAGCTCGCCACCTTACCCGAACCCTTATCTCCCTTACGAGCAGTACTTC.

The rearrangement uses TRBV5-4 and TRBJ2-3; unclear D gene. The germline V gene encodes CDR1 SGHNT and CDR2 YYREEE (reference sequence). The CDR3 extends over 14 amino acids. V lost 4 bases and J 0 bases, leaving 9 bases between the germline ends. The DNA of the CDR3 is TGTGCCAGCAGCACTCTCCGAAGCACAGATACGCAGTATTTT. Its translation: CASSTLRSTDTQYF. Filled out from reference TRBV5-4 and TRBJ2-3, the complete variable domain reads ETGVTQSPTHLIKTRGQQVTLRCSSQSGHNTVSWYQQALGQGPQFIFQYYREEENGRGNFPPRFSGLQFPNYSSELNVNALELDDSALYLCASSTLRSTDTQYFGPGTRLTVL.

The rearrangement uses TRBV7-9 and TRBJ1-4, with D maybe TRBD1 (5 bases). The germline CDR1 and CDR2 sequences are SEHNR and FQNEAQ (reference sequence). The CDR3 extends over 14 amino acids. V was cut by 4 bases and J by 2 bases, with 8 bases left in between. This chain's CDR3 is CASSSRQTNEKLFF. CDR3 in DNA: TGTGCCAGCAGCTCTAGACAGACTAATGAAAAACTGTTTTTT.

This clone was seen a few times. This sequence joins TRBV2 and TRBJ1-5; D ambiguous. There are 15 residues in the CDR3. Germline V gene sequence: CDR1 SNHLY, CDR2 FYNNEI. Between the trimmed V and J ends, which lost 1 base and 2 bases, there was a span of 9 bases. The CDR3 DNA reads TGTGCCAGCAGTGAAGGATCGTTCGGCAATCAGCCCCAGCATTTT. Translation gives CASSEGSFGNQPQHF.

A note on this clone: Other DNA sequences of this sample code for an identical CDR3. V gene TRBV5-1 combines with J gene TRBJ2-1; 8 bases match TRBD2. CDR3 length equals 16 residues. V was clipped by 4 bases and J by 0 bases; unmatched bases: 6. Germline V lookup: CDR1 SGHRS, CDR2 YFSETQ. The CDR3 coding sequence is TGCGCCAGCAGCCTTACGAGCGGGAGCTCCTACAATGAGCAGTTCTTC. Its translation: CASSLTSGSSYNEQFF.

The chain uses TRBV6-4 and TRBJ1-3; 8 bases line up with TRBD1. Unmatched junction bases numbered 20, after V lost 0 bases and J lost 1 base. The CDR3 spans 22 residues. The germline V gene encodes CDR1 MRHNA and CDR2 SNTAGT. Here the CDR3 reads CASSDSSNHYYRTGRSGNTIYF. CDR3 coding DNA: TGTGCCAGCAGTGACTCTTCGAACCACTATTATCGGACAGGGCGATCTGGAAACACCATATATTTT.

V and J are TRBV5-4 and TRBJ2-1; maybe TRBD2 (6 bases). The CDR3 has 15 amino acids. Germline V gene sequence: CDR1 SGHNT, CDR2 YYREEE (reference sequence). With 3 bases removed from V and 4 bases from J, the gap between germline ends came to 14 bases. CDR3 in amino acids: CASSSPGTRYNEQFF. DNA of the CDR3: TGTGCCAGCAGCTCGCCCGGGACTCGATACAATGAGCAGTTCTTC. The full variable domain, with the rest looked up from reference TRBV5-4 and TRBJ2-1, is ETGVTQSPTHLIKTRGQQVTLRCSSQSGHNTVSWYQQALGQGPQFIFQYYREEENGRGNFPPRFSGLQFPNYSSELNVNALELDDSALYLCASSSPGTRYNEQFFGPGTRLTVL.

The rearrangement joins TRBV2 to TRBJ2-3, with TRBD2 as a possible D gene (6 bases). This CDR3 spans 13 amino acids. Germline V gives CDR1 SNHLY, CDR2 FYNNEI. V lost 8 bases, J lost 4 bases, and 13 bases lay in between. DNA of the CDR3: TGTGCCAGCCTCCGGGAGATCCCAGATACGCAGTATTTT. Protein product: CASLREIPDTQYF.

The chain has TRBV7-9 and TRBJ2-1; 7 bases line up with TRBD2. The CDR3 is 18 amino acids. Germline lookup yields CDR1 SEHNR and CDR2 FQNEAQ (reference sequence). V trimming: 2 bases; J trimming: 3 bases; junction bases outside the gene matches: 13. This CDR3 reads CASSLPARTSSLYNEQFF. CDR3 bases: TGTGCCAGCAGCTTACCCGCTCGGACTAGTTCGCTCTACAATGAGCAGTTCTTC.

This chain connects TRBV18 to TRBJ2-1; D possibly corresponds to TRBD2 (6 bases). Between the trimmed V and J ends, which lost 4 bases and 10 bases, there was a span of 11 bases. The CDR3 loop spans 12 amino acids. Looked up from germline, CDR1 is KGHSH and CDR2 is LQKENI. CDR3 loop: CASSRGGMEQFF. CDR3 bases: TGTGCCAGCTCACGGGGCGGGATGGAGCAGTTCTTC.